The 17 T cell receptor beta chains below were found in one sample sequenced in a study of OX40 agonist ivuxolimab in advanced cancers. Data came from immunoSEQ multiplex PCR; TCRdb stores just in-frame clones and leaves some out. The table lists tens of thousands of clones, roughly four fifths of them singletons. Sequenced here: CD4+ or CD8+ T cells sorted from blood, sampled in a trial of the OX40 agonist ivuxolimab. The receptors shown here come from an adult with an advanced solid tumor such as melanoma, head and neck, liver or kidney cancer.

The chain recombines TRBV5-6 with TRBJ2-5; D unclear. The CDR3 totals 12 residues. The germline V gene has CDR1 SGHDT and CDR2 YYEEEE. Trimming removed 2 bases at V and 4 bases at J, with 6 bases between. The CDR3, as DNA: TGTGCCAGCAGCTTTGCCGGAGAGACCCAGTACTTC. As protein: CASSFAGETQYF.

The rearrangement uses TRBV11-2 and TRBJ2-3, with TRBD2 as a possible D gene (5 bases). The CDR3 covers 12 residues. The V gene's germline CDR1 is SGHAT and CDR2 FQNNGV. V shed 6 bases and J shed 5 bases, with 9 bases lying between them. CDR3: CASRSGVDTQYF. CDR3 in DNA: TGTGCCAGCAGGTCCGGGGTAGATACGCAGTATTTT. The variable domain in full, with the rest retrieved from reference TRBV11-2 and TRBJ2-3, is EAGVAQSPRYKIIEKRQSVAFWCNPISGHATLYWYQQILGQGPKLLIQFQNNGVVDDSQLPKDRFSAERLKGVDSTLKIQPAKLEDSAVYLCASRSGVDTQYFGPGTRLTVL.

The chain joins TRBV4-2 to TRBJ1-1; no clear D. Deletions cut 4 bases from V and 0 bases from J, with 9 bases between. Germline V gene data show CDR1 as LGHNA and CDR2 as YNFKEQ. The CDR3 runs to 14 residues. The CDR3 here is CASSLDRLNTEAFF. DNA of the CDR3: TGTGCCAGCAGCCTTGACCGTTTGAACACTGAAGCTTTCTTT.

The chain uses TRBV12-5 and TRBJ2-1, with a possible D match to TRBD1 (7 bases). The CDR3 extends over 13 amino acids. V lost 9 bases and J lost 0, with 9 bases in between. Germline CDR1 LGHNT, CDR2 FRNRAP. The chain's CDR3 is CASQGGSYNEQFF. CDR3 nucleotide sequence: TGTGCTAGCCAGGGGGGCTCCTACAATGAGCAGTTCTTC.

This sequence joins TRBV27 and TRBJ2-7; D is possibly TRBD1 or TRBD2 (7 bases each). V gave up 6 bases and J gave up 7 bases, with 19 bases separating them. The CDR3 length is 14 residues. CDR1 MNHEY and CDR2 SMNVEV come from the germline V gene (reference sequence). The DNA for the CDR3 is TGTGCCAGCAGATCAGGGGGAGGAGCGGGGGAGCAGTACTTC. Residues: CASRSGGGAGEQYF.

The rearrangement links TRBV2 to TRBJ2-7, with 7 positions matching TRBD2. Germline V CDR1 and CDR2: SNHLY, FYNNEI. The CDR3 consists of 14 residues. V was pared by 2 bases and J by 6 bases, with 7 bases of the junction left unmatched. In nucleotides, the CDR3 is TGTGCCAGCAGTGAACTGGCGGGAGCGGCCGAGCAGTACTTC. This translates into CASSELAGAAEQYF.

The CDR3 protein is CASSVFPGTTYGYTF. In DNA form, the CDR3 reads TGTGCCAGCAGCGTATTTCCCGGGACAACCTATGGCTACACCTTC. The V call is TRBV9, the J call TRBJ1-2, with D perhaps TRBD1 (6 bases). The V end was cut by 1 base, the J end by 4 bases, with 14 bases between. The germline gives CDR1 SGDLS, CDR2 YYNGEE. CDR3 length equals 15 residues.

This clone has a handful of counts. This chain connects TRBV19 to TRBJ1-1; D perhaps matches TRBD1 (5 bases). The V end was cut by 3 bases, the J end by 3 bases, with 11 bases between. The CDR3 has 14 residues. Per the germline V gene, CDR1 is LNHDA and CDR2 is SQIVND (reference sequence). CDR3 DNA: TGTGCCAGTAGTATTTGGGGCCTGGACACTGAAGCTTTCTTT. Its translation is CASSIWGLDTEAFF.

The chain joins TRBV6-1 to TRBJ2-7, with D maybe TRBD1 (6 bases). The CDR3 loop spans 15 amino acids. The germline V gene encodes CDR1 MNHNS and CDR2 SASEGT. Trimming took off 4 bases at V and 6 bases at J, with 19 bases between the two ends. The CDR3, as DNA: TGTGCCAGCAGTGGACGACAGGATTTCACCGGCGAGCAGTACTTC. This codes for CASSGRQDFTGEQYF.

The V gene is TRBV11-3, the J gene TRBJ2-5; D may match TRBD1 or TRBD2 (5 bases each). V shed 5 bases and J shed 2 bases, with 9 bases lying between them. Germline V lookup: CDR1 SGHNT, CDR2 YENEEA. The CDR3 consists of 13 residues. Here the CDR3 DNA reads TGTGCCAGCAGCCCGGGACCACAAGAGACCCAGTACTTC. Translated: CASSPGPQETQYF.

The chain has TRBV7-2 and TRBJ1-6; D is unresolved. CDR1 is SGHTA, CDR2 FQGNSA, per germline. Between the trimmed V and J ends, which lost 3 bases and 10 bases, there was a span of 19 bases. The CDR3 covers 16 residues. The CDR3 loop reads CASSFSGGEIGSPLHF. The DNA for the CDR3 is TGTGCCAGCAGCTTTTCGGGTGGAGAAATCGGATCACCCCTCCACTTT.

J is TRBJ1-5 and V is TRBV11-2; D not certain. With 1 base removed from V and 7 bases from J, the gap between germline ends came to 11 bases. Germline V CDR1 and CDR2: SGHAT, FQNNGV. CDR3 length equals 14 residues. The CDR3 spells CASSLAGAGQPQHF. CDR3 coding DNA: TGTGCCAGCAGCTTAGCAGGTGCGGGCCAGCCCCAGCATTTT.

The chain combines TRBV4-1 with TRBJ1-1; no firm D call. The CDR3 is 16 residues long. CDR1 is MGHRA and CDR2 is YSYEKL in the germline V gene. V gave up 4 bases and J gave up 0 bases, with 15 bases separating them. Written as DNA, the CDR3 is TGCGCCAGCAGCCTTGACGGGAATTACATGAACACTGAAGCTTTCTTT. Its translation is CASSLDGNYMNTEAFF.

The genes are TRBV11-2 and TRBJ1-6, with a tentative D call TRBD1 (6 bases). V lost 5 bases and J lost 8, with 16 bases in between. Germline values: CDR1 SGHAT, CDR2 FQNNGV. The CDR3 loop spans 15 amino acids. The DNA for the CDR3 is TGTGCCAGCAGCCTTACGGGGGGCGCGGATTCACCCCTCCACTTT. As protein: CASSLTGGADSPLHF.

This clone was found once. V usage is TRBV5-1 and J usage is TRBJ2-7; maybe TRBD1 (6 bases). The length of the CDR3 is 14 residues. The germline V gene encodes CDR1 SGHRS and CDR2 YFSETQ. Trimming removed 4 bases at V and 3 bases at J, with 14 bases between. The CDR3 DNA reads as TGCGCCAGCAGCGCTACCGGACAGTTCTACGAGCAGTACTTC. This encodes CASSATGQFYEQYF.

The gene calls are TRBV7-9 and TRBJ1-2; D unclear. Germline assignment: CDR1 SEHNR and CDR2 FQNEAQ (reference sequence). Trimming cost V 2 bases and J 8 bases, with 9 bases left between them. The CDR3 is made up of 12 amino acids. The CDR3 sequence is CASSLNGVGYTF. The DNA of the CDR3 is TGTGCCAGCAGCTTAAACGGGGTGGGCTACACCTTC.

The chain joins TRBV6-6 to TRBJ1-5; D ambiguous. Germline V gene data show CDR1 as MNHNY and CDR2 as SVGAGI (reference sequence). Trimming cost V 6 bases and J 7 bases, with 13 bases left between them. The CDR3 consists of 13 residues. In DNA form, the CDR3 reads TGTGCCAGCAGGTCAGTCGAATCGCAGCCCCAGCATTTT. Its protein product is CASRSVESQPQHF.